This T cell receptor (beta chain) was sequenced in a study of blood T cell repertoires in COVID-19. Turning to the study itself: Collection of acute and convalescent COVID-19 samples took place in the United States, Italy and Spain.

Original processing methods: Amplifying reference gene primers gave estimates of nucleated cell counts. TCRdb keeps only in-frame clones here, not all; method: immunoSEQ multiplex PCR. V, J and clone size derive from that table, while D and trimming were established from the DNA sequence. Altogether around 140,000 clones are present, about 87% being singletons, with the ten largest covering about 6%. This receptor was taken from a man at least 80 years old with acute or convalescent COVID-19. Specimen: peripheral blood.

The CDR3 DNA follows: TGTGCCAGCAGCAAACCCAGGGGCGGGAGTCCCCACAATGAGCAGTTCTTC. Protein: CASSKPRGGSPHNEQFF. The rearrangement links TRBV7-8 to TRBJ2-1; weak D call: TRBD2 (7 bases). Germline CDR1 and CDR2: SGHVS and FQNEAQ. V was trimmed by 5 bases and J by 5 bases, leaving 22 bases between them. CDR3 size: 17 residues.